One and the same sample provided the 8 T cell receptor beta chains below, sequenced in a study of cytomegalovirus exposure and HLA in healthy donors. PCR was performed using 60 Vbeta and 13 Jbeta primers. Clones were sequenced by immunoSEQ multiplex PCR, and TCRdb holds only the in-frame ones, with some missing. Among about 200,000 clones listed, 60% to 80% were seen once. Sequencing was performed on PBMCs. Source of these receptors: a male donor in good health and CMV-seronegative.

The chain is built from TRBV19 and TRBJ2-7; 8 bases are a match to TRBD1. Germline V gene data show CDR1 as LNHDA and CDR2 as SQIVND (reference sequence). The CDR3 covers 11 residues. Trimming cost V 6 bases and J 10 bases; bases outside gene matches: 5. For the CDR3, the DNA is TGTGCCAGTAGAGAAGGACAGGGACAGTACTTC. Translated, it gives CASREGQGQYF.

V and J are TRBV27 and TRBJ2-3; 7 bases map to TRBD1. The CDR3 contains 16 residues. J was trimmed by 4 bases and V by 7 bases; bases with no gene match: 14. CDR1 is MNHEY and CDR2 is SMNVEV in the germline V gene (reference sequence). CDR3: CASTTYDRDRADTQYF. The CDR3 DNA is TGTGCCAGCACCACATATGACAGGGATCGAGCAGATACGCAGTATTTT.

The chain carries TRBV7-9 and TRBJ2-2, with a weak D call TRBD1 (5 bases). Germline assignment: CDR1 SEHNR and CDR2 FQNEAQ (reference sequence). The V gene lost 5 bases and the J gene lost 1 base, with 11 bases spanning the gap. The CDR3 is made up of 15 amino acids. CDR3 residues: CASSRDTGNTGELFF. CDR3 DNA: TGTGCCAGCAGCCGCGATACAGGGAACACCGGGGAGCTGTTTTTT.

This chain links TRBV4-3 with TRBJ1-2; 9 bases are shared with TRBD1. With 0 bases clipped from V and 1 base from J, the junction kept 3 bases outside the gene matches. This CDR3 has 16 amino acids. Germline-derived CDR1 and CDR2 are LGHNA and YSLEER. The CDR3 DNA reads TGCGCCAGCAGCCAAGAAAGGGGACAGGGTAACTATGGCTACACCTTC. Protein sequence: CASSQERGQGNYGYTF.

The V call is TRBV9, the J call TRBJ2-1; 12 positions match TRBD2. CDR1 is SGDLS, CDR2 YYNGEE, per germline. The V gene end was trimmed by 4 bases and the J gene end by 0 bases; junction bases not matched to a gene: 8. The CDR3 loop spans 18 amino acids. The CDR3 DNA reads TGTGCCAGCAGCCCCCGGAGACTAGCGGGGGCCTCCTACAATGAGCAGTTCTTC. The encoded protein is CASSPRRLAGASYNEQFF.

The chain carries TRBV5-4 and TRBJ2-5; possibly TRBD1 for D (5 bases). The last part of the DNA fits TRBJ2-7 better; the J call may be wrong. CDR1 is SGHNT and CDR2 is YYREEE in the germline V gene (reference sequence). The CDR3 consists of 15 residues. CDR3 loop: CASSLDLAGSYEQYF. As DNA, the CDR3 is TGTGCCAGCAGCTTGGATCTCGCAGGGTCCTACGAGCAGTACTTC.

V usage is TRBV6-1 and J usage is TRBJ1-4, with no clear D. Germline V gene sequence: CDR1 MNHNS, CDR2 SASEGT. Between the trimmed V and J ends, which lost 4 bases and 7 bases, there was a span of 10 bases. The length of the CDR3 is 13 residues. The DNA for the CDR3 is TGTGCCAGCAGTGTCCGGGGAAGTGAAAAACTGTTTTTT. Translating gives CASSVRGSEKLFF.

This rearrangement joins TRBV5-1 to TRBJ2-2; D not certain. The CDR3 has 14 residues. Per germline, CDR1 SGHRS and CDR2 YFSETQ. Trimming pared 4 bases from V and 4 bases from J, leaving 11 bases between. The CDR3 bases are TGCGCCAGCAGCGCAACTCGGTCCACCGGGGAGCTGTTTTTT. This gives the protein CASSATRSTGELFF.